The 3 T cell receptor beta chains reported below all come from one sample, sequenced in a study of cytomegalovirus exposure and HLA in healthy donors. The assay was immunoSEQ multiplex PCR, and TCRdb's table has in-frame clones only and misses some. The sample has about 340,000 clones; 80% to 90% are singletons. Sequencing was carried out using PBMCs. The receptors come from a woman aged 18-29 years in good health and CMV-seronegative.

This chain uses TRBV5-6 with TRBJ1-2, with 7 bases that match TRBD1. V lost 4 bases and J lost 8; bases outside the gene matches: 8. Per the germline V gene, CDR1 is SGHDT and CDR2 is YYEEEE. This CDR3 is 13 amino acids long. The DNA of the CDR3 is TGTGCCAGCAGCGACGACAGGGTTATCGGCTACACCTTC. Amino acids: CASSDDRVIGYTF.

The V call is TRBV7-9, the J call TRBJ1-2; 8 bases match TRBD1. Germline lookup yields CDR1 SEHNR and CDR2 FQNEAQ (reference sequence). This CDR3 is 14 amino acids long. The J segment lost 5 bases and the V segment lost 1 base, leaving 3 bases of the junction unmatched. The CDR3 here is CASSLDRGVYGYTF. As DNA, the CDR3 is TGTGCCAGCAGCTTAGACAGGGGGGTTTATGGCTACACCTTC.

The chain is built from TRBV5-1 and TRBJ2-2; 7 nucleotides line up with TRBD1. V trimming: 3 bases; J trimming: 5 bases; junction bases outside the gene matches: 7. This CDR3 has 15 amino acids. Looked up from germline, CDR1 is SGHRS and CDR2 is YFSETQ. Here the CDR3 DNA reads TGCGCCAGCAGCTCCTACAGGGGCGGAACCGGGGAGCTGTTTTTT. Amino acids: CASSSYRGGTGELFF. The full variable domain, rest sourced from reference TRBV5-1 and TRBJ2-2, is KAGVTQTPRYLIKTRGQQVTLSCSPISGHRSVSWYQQTPGQGLQFLFEYFSETQRNKGNFPGRFSGRQFSNSRSEMNVSTLELGDSALYLCASSSYRGGTGELFFGEGSRLTVL.